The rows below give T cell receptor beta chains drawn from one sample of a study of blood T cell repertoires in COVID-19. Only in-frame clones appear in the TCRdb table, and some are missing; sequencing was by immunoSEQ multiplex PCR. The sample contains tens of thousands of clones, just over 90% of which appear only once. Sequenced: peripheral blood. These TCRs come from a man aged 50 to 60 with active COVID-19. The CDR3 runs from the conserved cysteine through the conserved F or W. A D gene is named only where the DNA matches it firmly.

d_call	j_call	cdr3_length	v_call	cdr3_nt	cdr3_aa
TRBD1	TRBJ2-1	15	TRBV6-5	TGTGCCAGCACTAAGACAGGGAGCTCCTACAATGAGCAGTTCTTC	CASTKTGSSYNEQFF
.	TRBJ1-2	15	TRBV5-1	TGCGCCAGCAGCTATGGGCCCTTAGCTAACTATGGCTACACCTTC	CASSYGPLANYGYTF
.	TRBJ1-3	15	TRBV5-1	TGCGCCAGCAGCTTTTCATCAGGGGCCGGAAACACCATATATTTT	CASSFSSGAGNTIYF
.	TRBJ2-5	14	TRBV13	TGTGCCAGCAGCTTCCGACAGGAGCAAGAGACCCAGTACTTC	CASSFRQEQETQYF
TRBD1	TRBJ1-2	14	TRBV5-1	TGCGCCAGCAGCGGGGCCGGGACAGACTATGGCTACACCTTC	CASSGAGTDYGYTF
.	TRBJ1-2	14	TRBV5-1	TGCGCCAGCAGCTACGAACAGGGTTCTTATGGCTACACCTTC	CASSYEQGSYGYTF
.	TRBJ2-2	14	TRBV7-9	TGTGCCAGCAGCCCGGACTATTACACCGGGGAGCTGTTTTTT	CASSPDYYTGELFF
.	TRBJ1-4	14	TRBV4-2	TGTGCCAGCAGCCAAGAAGACTATAATGAAAAACTGTTTTTT	CASSQEDYNEKLFF
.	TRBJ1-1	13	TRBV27	TGTGCCAGCAGTTCCAGGGTTAACACTGAAGCTTTCTTT	CASSSRVNTEAFF
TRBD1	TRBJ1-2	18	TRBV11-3	TGTGCCAGCCTTCGGCTTCCGGGACAGGGTACCCTCGCCTATGGCTACACCTTC	CASLRLPGQGTLAYGYTF
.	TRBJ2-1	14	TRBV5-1	TGCGCCAGCAGCTTAGGGACACACTACAATGAGCAGTTCTTC	CASSLGTHYNEQFF
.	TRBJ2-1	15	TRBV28	TGTGCCAGCAGTGCTTACCTAGCTCGGACCAAGGAGCAGTTCTTC	CASSAYLARTKEQFF